This entry concerns a single T cell receptor beta chain. These data belong to a study of blood T cell repertoires in COVID-19. Study summary: Collection of acute and convalescent COVID-19 samples took place in the United States, Italy and Spain.

Study processing details: Quantification of nucleated cells was approximated via reference gene primer amplification. The method was immunoSEQ multiplex PCR; TCRdb's version includes in-frame clones alone and lacks a portion of them. For V, J and clone size, that table is used; D and trimming come from the DNA. The sample has just under 350,000 clones, about nine tenths seen once. Seattle patients were enrolled while actively infected and followed longitudinally. The CDR3 is 16 amino acids. Germline V CDR1 and CDR2: KGHDR, SFDVKD. Trimming pared 1 base from V and 4 bases from J, leaving 15 bases between.

This clonotype was obtained from a woman in her 70s with COVID-19, enrolled during active disease. The V call is TRBV24-1, the J call TRBJ1-2; possible D gene TRBD1, 5 bases. Sequenced input: peripheral blood. The CDR3 coding sequence is TGTGCCACCAGTGATTTACTCCCTGGGGGGTCCTATGGCTACACCTTC. Protein sequence: CATSDLLPGGSYGYTF.